This TCR beta chain originates from a study of T-cell reconstitution after alpha-beta-depleted transplantation in children (dated by TCRdb to between 2015 and 2016). Study-level background: T-cell immune reconstitution after TCRalphabeta/CD19-depleted allogeneic hematopoietic cell transplantation in children was quantitatively tracked in the study by means of TCR repertoire profiling.

Explained via the paper, the treatment or condition label denotes: allogeneic hematopoietic cell transplantation with graft depleted of TCRalphabeta T cells and CD19 B cells. TCRalphabeta/CD19-depleted allogeneic hematopoietic cell grafts were given to the transplant recipients, all of whom were children. Libraries came from PCR. TCRdb names Illumina HiSeq 2500 as the instrument used. TCR libraries were prepared with molecular barcoding, using unique molecular identifiers to normalize TCRbeta repertoire quantification. TCRdb reanalyzed the raw reads on its own, using fastp at Q25 for trimming and MiXCR for clone calling, and kept in-frame beta chains. Each CDR3 protein gets just one entry, which takes the most common genes and DNA from the rows behind it. For this sample there are some 150,000 distinct CDR3 sequences; 8% to 10% appear just once. Roughly 18% of the sample is held by the ten biggest clonotypes.

In its sample, this clonotype was seen many times. The clone's antigen remains unknown. No quality values exist for individual bases; no much larger clone is one base distant. Reading from cysteine to phenylalanine, the CDR3 counts 14 amino acids. The sequence is cut down to CDR3 DNA, 42 bases in frame from base 1. Germline trimming: 6 bases from V, 5 bases from J; junction bases outside gene matches: 4. The study at large found these results: Apparently early alphabetaT-cell count recovery about two months after transplant reportedly relied on only several hundred rapidly expanded clones derived from non-depleted graft cells. In some patients, the high TCRbeta diversity seen at day 60 was put down to recipient T cells and intrathymic progenitors that had survived conditioning. Hyperexpanded clone frequencies declined over subsequent months; after one year, T-cell counts and TCRbeta diversity were mostly attributed to newly produced T cells.

The sample was PBMCs, mostly from graft donor cells, taken 180 days after TCRalphabeta/CD19-depleted stem cell transplant. The sequence was collected from a female patient aged 2-9 years who had a stem cell transplant for congenital amegakaryocytic thrombocytopenia, so the T cells may come from the graft donor. The chain is assembled from TRBV12-3 or TRBV12-4 and TRBJ2-2; TRBD1 fits 9 bases in the junction. The CDR3 protein: CASRTGTGTGELFF. The nucleotide sequence reads TGTGCCAGCAGGACCGGGACAGGGACCGGGGAGCTGTTTTTT.